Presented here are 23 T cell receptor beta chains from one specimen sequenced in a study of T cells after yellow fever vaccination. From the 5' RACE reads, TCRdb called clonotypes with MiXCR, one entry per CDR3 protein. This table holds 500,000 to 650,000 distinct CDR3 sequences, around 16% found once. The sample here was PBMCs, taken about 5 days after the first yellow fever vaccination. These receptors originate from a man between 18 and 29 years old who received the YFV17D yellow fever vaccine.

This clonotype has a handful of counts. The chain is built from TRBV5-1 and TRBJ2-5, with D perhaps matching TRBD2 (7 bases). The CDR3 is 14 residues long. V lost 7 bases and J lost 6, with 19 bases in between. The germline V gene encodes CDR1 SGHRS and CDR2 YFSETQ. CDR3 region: CASAARGGAQTQYF. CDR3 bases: TGCGCCAGCGCGGCGAGAGGGGGGGCCCAGACCCAGTACTTC.

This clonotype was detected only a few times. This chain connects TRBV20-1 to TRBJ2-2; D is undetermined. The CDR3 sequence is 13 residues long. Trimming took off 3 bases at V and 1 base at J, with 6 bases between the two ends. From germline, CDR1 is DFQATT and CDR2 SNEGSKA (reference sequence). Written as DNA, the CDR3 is TGCAGTGCTAGTGTGATGAACACCGGGGAGCTGTTTTTT. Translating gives CSASVMNTGELFF.

CDR3 loop: CASSKVGQRCGANYGYTF. CDR3 bases: TGTGCCAGCAGCAAAGTCGGACAGCGTTGCGGCGCGAACTATGGCTACACCTTC. The chain is built from TRBV21-1 and TRBJ1-2; TRBD1 is the table's D call and was not checked against the DNA. TRBV21-1 is tagged as a pseudogene. The CDR3 is made up of 18 amino acids.

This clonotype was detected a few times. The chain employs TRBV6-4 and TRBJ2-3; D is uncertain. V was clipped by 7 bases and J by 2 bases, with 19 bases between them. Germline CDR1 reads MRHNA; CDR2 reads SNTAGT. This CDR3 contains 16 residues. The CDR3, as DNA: TGTGCCAGCAAAAAGGTCGCGTCAGGAATCACAGATACGCAGTATTTT. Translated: CASKKVASGITDTQYF.

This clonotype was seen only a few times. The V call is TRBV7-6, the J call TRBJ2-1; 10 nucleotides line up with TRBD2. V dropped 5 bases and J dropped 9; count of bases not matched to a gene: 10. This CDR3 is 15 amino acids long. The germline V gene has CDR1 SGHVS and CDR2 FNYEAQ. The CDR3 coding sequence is TGTGCCAGCAGCCGGACTAGCGGCTCCGATACTGAGCAGTTCTTC. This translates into CASSRTSGSDTEQFF.

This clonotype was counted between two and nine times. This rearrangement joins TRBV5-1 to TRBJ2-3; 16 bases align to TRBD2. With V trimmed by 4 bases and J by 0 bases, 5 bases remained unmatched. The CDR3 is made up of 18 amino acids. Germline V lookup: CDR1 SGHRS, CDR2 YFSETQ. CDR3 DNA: TGCGCCAGCAGCCCGGGACTAGCGGGGGGGCAAAGCACAGATACGCAGTATTTT. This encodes CASSPGLAGGQSTDTQYF.

The CDR3 DNA sequence: TGTGCCAGCTGGCAGCAAGAGACCCAGTACTTC. It encodes CASWQQETQYF. This chain uses TRBV7-9 with TRBJ2-5; unclear D gene. The CDR3 totals 11 residues. V was shortened by 8 bases and J by 2 bases, with 6 bases between the two germline ends. Germline V lookup: CDR1 SEHNR, CDR2 FQNEAQ (reference sequence).

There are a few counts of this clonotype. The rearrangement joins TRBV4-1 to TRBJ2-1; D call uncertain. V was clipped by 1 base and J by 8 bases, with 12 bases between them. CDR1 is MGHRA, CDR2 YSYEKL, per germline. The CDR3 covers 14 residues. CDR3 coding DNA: TGCGCCAGCAGCCAAGTCCTCAGGCAGGATGAGCAGTTCTTC. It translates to CASSQVLRQDEQFF.

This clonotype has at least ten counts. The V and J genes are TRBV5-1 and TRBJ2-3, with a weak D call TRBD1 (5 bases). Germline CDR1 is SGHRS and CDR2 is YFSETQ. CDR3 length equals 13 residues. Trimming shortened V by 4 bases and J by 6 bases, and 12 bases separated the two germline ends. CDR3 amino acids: CASSPRAGDTQYF. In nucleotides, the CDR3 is TGCGCCAGCAGCCCCAGGGCTGGTGATACGCAGTATTTT. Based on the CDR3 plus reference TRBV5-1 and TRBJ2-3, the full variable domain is KAGVTQTPRYLIKTRGQQVTLSCSPISGHRSVSWYQQTPGQGLQFLFEYFSETQRNKGNFPGRFSGRQFSNSRSEMNVSTLELGDSALYLCASSPRAGDTQYFGPGTRLTVL.

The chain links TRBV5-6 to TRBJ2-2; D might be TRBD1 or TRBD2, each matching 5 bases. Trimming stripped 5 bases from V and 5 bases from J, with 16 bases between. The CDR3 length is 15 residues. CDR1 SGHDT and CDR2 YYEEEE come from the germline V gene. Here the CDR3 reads CASSRGWTGTGELFF. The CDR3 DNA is TGTGCCAGCAGTCGGGGCTGGACGGGGACCGGGGAGCTGTTTTTT.

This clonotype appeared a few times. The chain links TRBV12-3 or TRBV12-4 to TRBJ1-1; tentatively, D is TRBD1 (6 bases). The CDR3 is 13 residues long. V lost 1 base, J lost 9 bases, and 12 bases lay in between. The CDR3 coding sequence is TGTGCCAGCAGTTTAGGAAAGGGGGTGCAAGCTTTCTTT. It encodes CASSLGKGVQAFF.

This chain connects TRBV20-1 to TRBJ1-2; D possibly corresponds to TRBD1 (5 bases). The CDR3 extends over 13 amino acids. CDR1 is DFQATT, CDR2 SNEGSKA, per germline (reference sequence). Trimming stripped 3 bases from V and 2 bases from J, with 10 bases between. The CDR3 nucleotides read TGCAGTGCTAGTGGGGGGTCCAACTATGGCTACACCTTC. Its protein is CSASGGSNYGYTF.

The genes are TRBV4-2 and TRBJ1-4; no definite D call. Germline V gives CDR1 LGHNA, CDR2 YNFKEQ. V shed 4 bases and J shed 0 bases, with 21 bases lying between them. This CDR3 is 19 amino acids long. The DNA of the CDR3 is TGTGCCAGCAGCCGAAGATTCGCGAATGCGGAGGCAACTAATGAAAAACTGTTTTTT. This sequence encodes CASSRRFANAEATNEKLFF.

The DNA of the CDR3 is TGCAGTGCTTCACCTGGAAACTTCTACGAGCAGTACGTC. As protein: CSASPGNFYEQYV. The genes are TRBV20-1 and TRBJ2-7; D is unresolved. Per germline, CDR1 DFQATT and CDR2 SNEGSKA (reference sequence). This CDR3 is 13 amino acids long. The V gene lost 5 bases and the J gene lost 3 bases, with 14 bases spanning the gap.

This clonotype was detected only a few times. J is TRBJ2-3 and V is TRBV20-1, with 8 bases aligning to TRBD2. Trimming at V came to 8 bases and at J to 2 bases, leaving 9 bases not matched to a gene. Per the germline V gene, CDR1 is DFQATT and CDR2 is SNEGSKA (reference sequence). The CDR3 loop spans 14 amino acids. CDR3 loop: CSILAGRITDTQYF. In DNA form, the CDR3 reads TGCAGTATCCTAGCGGGCAGAATCACAGATACGCAGTATTTT.

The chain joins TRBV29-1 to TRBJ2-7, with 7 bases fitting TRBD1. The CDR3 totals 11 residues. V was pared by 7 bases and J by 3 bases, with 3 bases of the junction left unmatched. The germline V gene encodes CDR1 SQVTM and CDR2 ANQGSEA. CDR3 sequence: CSARQGYEQYV. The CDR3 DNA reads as TGCAGCGCCAGACAGGGCTACGAGCAGTACGTC.

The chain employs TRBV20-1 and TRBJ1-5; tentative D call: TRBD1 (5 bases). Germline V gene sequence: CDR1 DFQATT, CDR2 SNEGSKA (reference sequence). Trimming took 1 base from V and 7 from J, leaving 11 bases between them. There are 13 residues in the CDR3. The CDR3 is CSARVAGRQPQHF. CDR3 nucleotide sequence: TGCAGTGCTAGAGTGGCAGGGCGGCAGCCCCAGCATTTT.

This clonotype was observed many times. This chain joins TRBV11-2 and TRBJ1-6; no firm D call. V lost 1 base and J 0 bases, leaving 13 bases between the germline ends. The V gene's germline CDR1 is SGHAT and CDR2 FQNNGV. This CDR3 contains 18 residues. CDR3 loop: CASSLGESKGSYNSPLHF. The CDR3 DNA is TGTGCCAGCAGCTTAGGAGAGAGTAAAGGCTCCTATAATTCACCCCTCCACTTT.

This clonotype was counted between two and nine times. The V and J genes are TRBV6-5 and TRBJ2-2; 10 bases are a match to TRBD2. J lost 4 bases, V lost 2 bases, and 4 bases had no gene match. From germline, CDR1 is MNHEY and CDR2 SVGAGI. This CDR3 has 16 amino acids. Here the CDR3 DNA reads TGTGCCAGCAGTTACCTAGCGGGGGACCCCACCGGGGAGCTGTTTTTT. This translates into CASSYLAGDPTGELFF.

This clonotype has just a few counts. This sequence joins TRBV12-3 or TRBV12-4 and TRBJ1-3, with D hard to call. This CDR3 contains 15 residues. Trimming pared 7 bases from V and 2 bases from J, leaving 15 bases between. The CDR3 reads CASILGRIAGNTIYF. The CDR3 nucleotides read TGTGCCAGCATTCTAGGACGGATTGCTGGAAACACCATATATTTT.

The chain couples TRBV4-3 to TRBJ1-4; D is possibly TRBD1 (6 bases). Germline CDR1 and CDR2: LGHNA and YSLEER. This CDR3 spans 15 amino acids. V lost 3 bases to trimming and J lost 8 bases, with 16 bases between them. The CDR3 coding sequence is TGCGCCAGCAGCCAGAACCCCCAAGGGGGGGAAAAACTGTTTTTT. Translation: CASSQNPQGGEKLFF.

CDR3 loop: CASSLSPWGYYGYTF. As DNA, the CDR3 is TGTGCCAGCAGTTTAAGTCCCTGGGGGTACTATGGCTACACCTTC. The chain joins TRBV12-3 or TRBV12-4 to TRBJ1-2; tentatively, D is TRBD1 (5 bases). The CDR3 runs to 15 residues. The V and J ends lost 2 bases and 3 bases respectively, with 13 bases between them.

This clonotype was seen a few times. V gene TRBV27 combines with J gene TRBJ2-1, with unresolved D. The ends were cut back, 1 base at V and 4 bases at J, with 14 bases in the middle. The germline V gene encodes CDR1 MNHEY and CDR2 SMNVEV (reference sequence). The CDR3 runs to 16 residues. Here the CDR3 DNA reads TGTGCCAGCAGTTTATTAAGTTCCGGGCTTTACAATGAGCAGTTCTTC. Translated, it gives CASSLLSSGLYNEQFF.